The 29 T cell receptor beta chains presented below share a single source sample, sequenced in a study of immune reconstitution after stem cell transplant in scleroderma (dated by TCRdb to the late 2010s). Libraries were built with RT-PCR. The data were produced on an Illumina MiSeq. TCRdb applied fastp at Q25 and MiXCR to the public reads, then kept only in-frame beta chains. For every CDR3 protein sequence, its rows merge into one entry that carries the most common genes and DNA. Recorded for this sample are roughly 2,000 distinct CDR3 sequences; about 17% of them occurred a single time. 34% of the sample lies in the top ten. Sampling was conducted before or after autologous hematopoietic stem cell transplantation (not recorded which). These TCRs come from a female donor with systemic sclerosis.

The genes are TRBV4-3 and TRBJ2-1; D is possibly TRBD2 (5 bases). The length of the CDR3 is 14 residues. The germline CDR1 and CDR2 sequences are LGHNA and YSLEER. The V gene lost 0 bases and the J gene lost 9 bases, with 12 bases spanning the gap. In DNA form, the CDR3 reads TGCGCCAGCAGCCAAGATGGGTGGGCGGGTGAGCAGTTCTTC. This translates into CASSQDGWAGEQFF.

By share of the sample, this clonotype is medium-sized. CDR3: CASRAGAGYNEQFF. CDR3 coding DNA: TGCGCCAGCAGGGCGGGGGCGGGCTACAATGAGCAGTTCTTC. This sequence joins TRBV5-1 and TRBJ2-1; weak D call: TRBD2 (7 bases). The V gene lost 5 bases and the J gene lost 3 bases, with 12 bases spanning the gap. Germline V CDR1 and CDR2: SGHRS, YFSETQ. This CDR3 spans 14 amino acids.

This sequence joins TRBV7-2 and TRBJ2-3, with D possibly matching TRBD2 (6 bases). CDR1 and CDR2 from the germline V gene are SGHTA and FQGNSA. Trimming left V 5 bases short and J 4 bases short, with 13 bases between. This CDR3 contains 14 residues. CDR3 in amino acids: CASSQLAFPDTQYF. CDR3 DNA: TGTGCCAGCAGCCAACTAGCTTTCCCAGATACGCAGTATTTT.

The sample holds a few counts of this clonotype. The chain carries TRBV7-2 and TRBJ1-2, with a weak D call TRBD1 (6 bases). Looked up from germline, CDR1 is SGHTA and CDR2 is FQGNSA. CDR3 length: 16 amino acids. V was clipped by 4 bases and J by 8 bases, with 23 bases between them. CDR3 amino acids: CASSSSTGRQAEGYTF. The CDR3, as DNA: TGTGCCAGCAGCTCCTCTACCGGGAGACAGGCGGAGGGCTACACCTTC.

This clonotype is termed medium-sized. CDR3 sequence reads: CASTIFPTLQETQYF. The CDR3 DNA is TGCGCCAGCACGATTTTCCCAACCCTCCAAGAGACCCAGTACTTC. J is TRBJ2-5 and V is TRBV5-1; no clear D gene. The V and J ends lost 6 bases and 1 base respectively, with 16 bases between them. The CDR3 is made up of 15 amino acids. Germline-derived CDR1 and CDR2 are SGHRS and YFSETQ.

This clonotype is large (0.1 to 1%) within its sample. V and J are TRBV6-5 and TRBJ2-1, with 9 bases fitting TRBD2. J lost 0 bases, V lost 8 bases, and 11 bases had no gene match. Germline V lookup: CDR1 MNHEY, CDR2 SVGAGI. This CDR3 region has 17 residues. The CDR3 DNA reads TGTGCCAGCTCTCTAGCGGGACCCATTAGCTCCTACAATGAGCAGTTCTTC. Translated: CASSLAGPISSYNEQFF.

This clonotype is deemed large. The chain's CDR3 is CASRAPAMGEKLFF. The CDR3 nucleotides read TGTGCCAGCAGGGCTCCGGCGATGGGAGAGAAACTGTTTTTT. The chain uses TRBV6-2 or TRBV6-3 and TRBJ1-4; D is uncertain. The germline V gene has CDR1 MNHEY and CDR2 SVGEGT. Trimming took 6 bases from V and 11 from J, leaving 19 bases between them. This CDR3 is built from 14 residues.

By share, this clonotype counts as medium-sized. This rearrangement joins TRBV18 to TRBJ1-5; D may be TRBD1 (5 bases). There are 13 residues in the CDR3. CDR1 and CDR2 (germline): KGHSH, LQKENI. V was clipped by 6 bases and J by 5 bases, with 11 bases between them. CDR3 in amino acids: CASSPQGDQPQHF. The DNA of the CDR3 is TGTGCCAGCTCGCCCCAAGGGGATCAGCCCCAGCATTTT.

By proportion, this clonotype is medium-sized. The chain links TRBV20-1 to TRBJ2-1; tentative D call: TRBD2 (5 bases). This CDR3 is built from 14 residues. V was pared by 0 bases and J by 4 bases, with 10 bases between. From germline, CDR1 is DFQATT and CDR2 SNEGSKA (reference sequence). In DNA, the CDR3 is TGCAGTGCTAGAGAGGGAGAGGAGTACAATGAGCAGTTCTTC. Translation: CSAREGEEYNEQFF.

As regards this clonotype: Possible read error: a much larger clone is one base away. CDR3 sequence reads: CASSHRGQETQYF. The CDR3 DNA reads as TGTGCCAGCAGCCACCGTGGGCAAGAGACCCAGTACTTC. The J gene is TRBJ2-5, the V gene TRBV3-1, with D unclear. The V and J ends lost 3 bases and 2 bases respectively, with 7 bases between them. This CDR3 contains 13 residues. CDR1 and CDR2 (germline): LGHDT, YNNKEL (reference sequence).

By its share, this clonotype is medium-sized. Here the CDR3 DNA reads TGTGCCAGCAGTTTCGACAGGGGAGGGGACATTCAGTACTTC. This sequence encodes CASSFDRGGDIQYF. The rearrangement links TRBV28 to TRBJ2-4, with D possibly being TRBD1 (8 bases). The ends were cut back, 3 bases at V and 8 bases at J, with 14 bases in the middle. CDR1 and CDR2 from the germline V gene are MDHEN and SYDVKM. The CDR3 sequence is 14 residues long.

In this sample, this clonotype is medium-sized (0.01 to 0.1%). The chain recombines TRBV27 with TRBJ1-5; 9 bases align to TRBD1. The CDR3 consists of 14 residues. The junction had 3 bases not matched to a gene; V was cut back by 5 bases and J by 4 bases. The germline V gene has CDR1 MNHEY and CDR2 SMNVEV (reference sequence). The CDR3 is CASSRGTGNQPQHF. CDR3 sequence (DNA): TGTGCCAGCAGTCGCGGGACAGGGAATCAGCCCCAGCATTTT.

By share, this clonotype counts as medium-sized. This chain connects TRBV20-1 to TRBJ2-2, with 12 nucleotides matching TRBD2. The length of the CDR3 is 22 residues. Unmatched junction bases numbered 20, after V lost 0 bases and J lost 3 bases. CDR1 is DFQATT and CDR2 is SNEGSKA in the germline V gene (reference sequence). CDR3: CSARDFWDRPRLAGVHTGELFF. The CDR3 DNA is TGCAGTGCTAGAGATTTTTGGGACAGGCCAAGACTAGCGGGAGTCCACACCGGGGAGCTGTTTTTT.

The rearrangement uses TRBV7-2 and TRBJ2-7; D gene unclear. Trimming cost V 5 bases and J 4 bases, with 9 bases left between them. Germline CDR1 reads SGHTA; CDR2 reads FQGNSA. CDR3 length: 12 residues. CDR3 coding DNA: TGTGCCAGCAGCCTGACGGGTTACGAGCAGTACTTC. Protein sequence: CASSLTGYEQYF.

For the CDR3, the DNA is TGTGCCAGCAACAGGGGTCATAACACTGAAGCTTTCTTT. It codes for CASNRGHNTEAFF. This chain connects TRBV25-1 to TRBJ1-1; 7 positions match TRBD1. V shed 7 bases, J shed 2 bases, and the junction held 4 bases outside the gene matches. Germline assignment: CDR1 MGHDK and CDR2 SYGVNS. The CDR3 runs to 13 residues.

In its sample, this clonotype ranks as medium-sized (0.01 to 0.1%). The V call is TRBV7-3, the J call TRBJ1-1, with 8 bases matching TRBD1. The CDR3 totals 13 residues. V trimming: 5 bases; J trimming: 6 bases; junction bases outside the gene matches: 5. Germline-derived CDR1 and CDR2 are SGHTA and FQGTGA. The CDR3, as DNA: TGTGCCAGCAGCCCAGGGGGCAGCGCTGAAGCTTTCTTT. It encodes CASSPGGSAEAFF.

This clonotype has only a few counts. The chain has TRBV27 and TRBJ1-2; no definite D call. Trimming cost V 4 bases and J 2 bases, with 8 bases left between them. Germline CDR1 is MNHEY and CDR2 is SMNVEV (reference sequence). The CDR3 is 13 amino acids. The CDR3, as DNA: TGTGCCAGCAGTTGGAATTCGAACTATGGCTACACCTTC. Translation: CASSWNSNYGYTF.

CDR3 bases: TGTGCCAGCAGCTTCTCCCCAGGGACAGGGAGGACTGAAGCTTTCTTT. This gives the protein CASSFSPGTGRTEAFF. The V gene is TRBV7-9, the J gene TRBJ1-1; 9 nucleotides agree with TRBD1. The CDR3 sequence is 16 residues long. Looked up from germline, CDR1 is SEHNR and CDR2 is FQNEAQ (reference sequence). Unmatched junction bases numbered 10, after V lost 3 bases and J lost 5 bases.

By share, this clonotype counts as medium-sized (0.01 to 0.1%). V gene TRBV20-1 combines with J gene TRBJ2-1; 9 bases fit TRBD2. This CDR3 contains 14 residues. CDR1 is DFQATT and CDR2 is SNEGSKA in the germline V gene (reference sequence). Losses at the gene ends were 1 base for V and 6 bases for J; bases not matched to a gene: 4. The CDR3 DNA sequence: TGCAGTGCTAGAGTGGCGGGAGGGAGCAATGAGCAGTTCTTC. This gives the protein CSARVAGGSNEQFF.

In its sample, this clonotype is medium-sized. This chain connects TRBV21-1 to TRBJ2-1; the DNA was not compared with TRBD2, the D call given in the table. TRBV21-1 is labeled a pseudogene. CDR3 length equals 13 residues. The CDR3 DNA sequence: TGTGCCAGACAGGGCCCGGGCCACAATGAGCAGTTCTTC. Translation: CARQGPGHNEQFF.

This clonotype was seen a few times. A much bigger clone sits one base away, suggesting this may be a read error. J is TRBJ2-7 and V is TRBV5-5, with D unclear. The CDR3 runs 14 residues. CDR1 is SGHKS, CDR2 YYEKEE, per germline (reference sequence). CDR3 residues: CASSLVPGSYEQCF. CDR3 coding DNA: TGTGCCAGCAGCTTGGTACCAGGCTCCTACGAGCAGTGCTTC.

This clonotype was seen once. Here the CDR3 reads CASSQQEDQPQHF. The CDR3, as DNA: TGCGCCAGCAGCCAGCAGGAGGATCAGCCCCAGCATTTT. The chain uses TRBV4-3 and TRBJ1-5; D is ambiguous. The V end lost 3 bases, the J end lost 5 bases, and 8 bases lay between the germline ends. The CDR3 covers 13 residues. Germline lookup yields CDR1 LGHNA and CDR2 YSLEER.

The chain carries TRBV7-2 and TRBJ2-5; D may be TRBD2 (6 bases). This CDR3 region has 18 residues. The V end lost 2 bases, the J end lost 0 bases, and 19 bases lay between the germline ends. CDR1 is SGHTA and CDR2 is FQGNSA in the germline V gene. The CDR3 DNA sequence: TGTGCCAGCAGCTTAAACTTAGCGGAGACACTGTACCAAGAGACCCAGTACTTC. This gives the protein CASSLNLAETLYQETQYF. The full variable domain, its missing parts supplied by reference TRBV7-2 and TRBJ2-5, is GAGVSQSPSNKVTEKGKDVELRCDPISGHTALYWYRQSLGQGLEFLIYFQGNSAPDKSGLPSDRFSAERTGGSVSTLTIQRTQQEDSAVYLCASSLNLAETLYQETQYFGPGTRLLVL.

This clonotype is labeled as large. This chain joins TRBV9 and TRBJ2-7; possibly TRBD2 for D (5 bases). The CDR3 extends over 16 amino acids. V lost 0 bases and J lost 4, with 17 bases in between. Germline CDR1 reads SGDLS; CDR2 reads YYNGEE. The CDR3, as DNA: TGTGCCAGCAGCGTAGGGATTGAAGGAGGAAGTTACGAGCAGTACTTC. Residues: CASSVGIEGGSYEQYF.

The chain uses TRBV12-5 and TRBJ2-7; D gene unclear. The CDR3 sequence is 12 residues long. CDR1 and CDR2 (germline): LGHNT, FRNRAP. V was clipped by 6 bases and J by 6 bases, with 12 bases between them. The CDR3 sequence is CASGPLPSEQYF. DNA of the CDR3: TGTGCTAGTGGGCCACTGCCCTCCGAGCAGTACTTC.

For this clonotype: This may come from a read error, since a much larger clone is one base off. V and J are TRBV13 and TRBJ2-1; 9 bases align to TRBD2. Germline-derived CDR1 and CDR2 are PRHDT and FYEKMQ (reference sequence). This CDR3 spans 15 amino acids. The CDR3 DNA is TGTGCCGGCAGCTTGCGCGGGGGGGCCGACAATGAGCAGTTCTTC. It is translated as CAGSLRGGADNEQFF.

By share, this clonotype ranks as medium-sized. The genes are TRBV7-2 and TRBJ2-7, with 7 bases fitting TRBD2. CDR3 length equals 15 residues. The V gene end was trimmed by 3 bases and the J gene end by 3 bases; junction bases not matched to a gene: 8. Germline CDR1 reads SGHTA; CDR2 reads FQGNSA. This CDR3 is CASSFHGRYYYEQYF. In nucleotides, the CDR3 is TGTGCCAGCAGCTTCCACGGGAGGTACTACTACGAGCAGTACTTC.

This clonotype is medium-sized (0.01 to 0.1%). J is TRBJ1-1 and V is TRBV29-1, with 10 bases that match TRBD1. V lost 5 bases and J lost 4; bases outside the gene matches: 4. In germline, CDR1 is SQVTM, CDR2 ANQGSEA. This CDR3 contains 13 residues. CDR3 in DNA: TGCAGCGTTAGGGACAGGGGTGGCACTGAAGCTTTCTTT. This sequence encodes CSVRDRGGTEAFF.

Sample share makes this clonotype medium-sized. This CDR3 is CASSEWPSGRTYEQYF. DNA for the CDR3: TGTGCCAGCAGTGAATGGCCTAGCGGGAGGACCTACGAGCAGTACTTC. The chain employs TRBV25-1 and TRBJ2-7; 11 bases are shared with TRBD2. This CDR3 contains 16 residues. With V trimmed by 1 base and J by 2 bases, 4 bases remained unmatched. Germline CDR1 MGHDK, CDR2 SYGVNS.